Below, 21 T cell receptor beta chains from the same sample are listed, as sequenced in a study of blood T cell repertoires in COVID-19. Assay used: immunoSEQ multiplex PCR; TCRdb lists only in-frame clones, some missing. The table shows 57,000 or so clones, with around 85% occurring only once. Specimen: peripheral blood. The origin of the receptors is a woman older than 75 with active or convalescent COVID-19.

J is TRBJ1-1 and V is TRBV10-2; 8 bases are shared with TRBD1. Unmatched junction bases numbered 3, after V lost 2 bases and J lost 1 base. Germline CDR1 WSHSY, CDR2 SAAADI. CDR3 length equals 15 residues. Here the CDR3 reads CASSERTGKNTEAFF. In DNA, the CDR3 is TGCGCCAGCAGTGAGCGGACAGGGAAGAACACTGAAGCTTTCTTT.

V is TRBV5-4 and J is TRBJ2-3, with D maybe TRBD2 (5 bases). Germline CDR1 reads SGHNT; CDR2 reads YYREEE (reference sequence). The CDR3 contains 15 residues. With 0 bases removed from V and 2 bases from J, the gap between germline ends came to 10 bases. For the CDR3, the DNA is TGTGCCAGCAGCTTGGATCGGGGATACACAGATACGCAGTATTTT. It translates to CASSLDRGYTDTQYF.

The chain combines TRBV7-2 with TRBJ2-7, with 7 bases aligning to TRBD1. V dropped 1 base and J dropped 6; count of bases not matched to a gene: 6. The CDR3 is made up of 14 amino acids. Per the germline V gene, CDR1 is SGHTA and CDR2 is FQGNSA. The CDR3 DNA follows: TGTGCCAGCAGCTTAGGGACAGGAATGGGCGAGCAGTACTTC. It encodes CASSLGTGMGEQYF.

The V gene is TRBV4-1, the J gene TRBJ1-3; the D is unclear. V was shortened by 3 bases and J by 0 bases, with 6 bases between the two germline ends. The CDR3 length is 14 residues. CDR1 MGHRA and CDR2 YSYEKL come from the germline V gene. CDR3 bases: TGCGCCAGCAGCCAGTACGGCTCTGGAAACACCATATATTTT. It encodes CASSQYGSGNTIYF.

This clone appeared once. The chain recombines TRBV7-8 with TRBJ1-5; D unresolved. V dropped 1 base and J dropped 7 bases, with 8 bases sitting between them. CDR3 size: 13 residues. Per the germline V gene, CDR1 is SGHVS and CDR2 is FQNEAQ. The CDR3 nucleotides are TGTGCCAGCAGCTTAGGGTTGGCCCAGCCCCAGCATTTT. Protein: CASSLGLAQPQHF.

V and J are TRBV6-5 and TRBJ2-1; 8 positions match TRBD1. The V segment lost 5 bases and the J segment 8 bases; nucleotides outside the gene matches: 8. The CDR3 totals 14 residues. CDR1 is MNHEY and CDR2 is SVGAGI in the germline V gene. This CDR3 is CASSRRDRSYEQFF. In DNA, the CDR3 is TGTGCCAGCAGTCGCCGGGACAGGTCGTATGAGCAGTTCTTC.

This chain joins TRBV6-1 and TRBJ1-1, with D possibly being TRBD1 (6 bases). The CDR3 covers 13 residues. Germline V gene data show CDR1 as MNHNS and CDR2 as SASEGT. V dropped 2 bases and J dropped 6 bases, with 10 bases sitting between them. Here the CDR3 DNA reads TGTGCCAGCAGTGAATACAGGGTCTCTGAAGCTTTCTTT. Translated: CASSEYRVSEAFF.

As to this clone: Mismatch with germline at one junction end may stem from a read error. This sequence joins TRBV7-7 and TRBJ2-2; 7 bases agree with TRBD1. Germline assignment: CDR1 SSHAT and CDR2 FNYEAQ (reference sequence). This CDR3 has 15 amino acids. Here the CDR3 DNA reads TGTGCTAGCAGCCCGCGGACAGGGAACACCGGGGAGCTGTTTTTT. Protein sequence: CASSPRTGNTGELFF.

The rearrangement uses TRBV5-1 and TRBJ2-5; 9 positions agree with TRBD2. The CDR3 is 15 residues long. V was pared by 2 bases and J by 2 bases, with 4 bases of the junction left unmatched. The V gene's germline CDR1 is SGHRS and CDR2 YFSETQ. The CDR3 coding sequence is TGCGCCAGCAGCTTTAGCGGGGGTACACAAGAGACCCAGTACTTC. Translating gives CASSFSGGTQETQYF.

This clone occurred once. This chain joins TRBV18 and TRBJ2-3; 8 bases are a match to TRBD1. CDR1 is KGHSH, CDR2 LQKENI, per germline. J gave up 0 bases and V 3 bases, and 8 bases lay outside the gene matches. The CDR3 totals 17 residues. CDR3 amino acids: CASSPRTGTPSTDTQYF. CDR3 bases: TGTGCCAGCTCACCCCGGACAGGGACCCCTAGCACAGATACGCAGTATTTT.

This clone was counted at least ten times. The V gene is TRBV6-1, the J gene TRBJ1-4, with TRBD1 matching over 12 bases. Trimming at V came to 1 base and at J to 8 bases, leaving 2 bases not matched to a gene. CDR1 and CDR2 (germline): MNHNS, SASEGT. The CDR3 spans 15 residues. CDR3 nucleotide sequence: TGTGCCAGCAGTGAAGGGGGACAGGGGGCCGAAAAACTGTTTTTT. This codes for CASSEGGQGAEKLFF.

The chain carries TRBV5-1 and TRBJ2-5; tentatively, D is TRBD1 (6 bases). Germline-derived CDR1 and CDR2 are SGHRS and YFSETQ. V shed 6 bases and J shed 2 bases, with 17 bases lying between them. CDR3 size: 15 residues. The CDR3 nucleotides are TGCGCCAGCACGACAGGCAGAGGGGATCAAGAGACCCAGTACTTC. Translating gives CASTTGRGDQETQYF.

The rearrangement uses TRBV30 and TRBJ1-2; D remains ambiguous. The V and J ends lost 1 base and 6 bases respectively, with 15 bases between them. The CDR3 sequence is 14 residues long. Germline CDR1 GTSNPN, CDR2 SVGIG (reference sequence). The CDR3 protein is CAWSARHGGNGYTF. As DNA, the CDR3 is TGTGCCTGGAGTGCCCGACATGGAGGGAATGGCTACACCTTC.

V is TRBV2 and J is TRBJ1-2; unclear D gene. V lost 2 bases and J lost 4, with 14 bases in between. The CDR3 sequence is 15 residues long. Germline CDR1 and CDR2: SNHLY and FYNNEI. Here the CDR3 reads CASSESEYLLYGYTF. The CDR3 nucleotides read TGTGCCAGCAGTGAATCGGAGTACCTTCTCTATGGCTACACCTTC. The full variable domain, with the rest looked up from reference TRBV2 and TRBJ1-2, is EPEVTQTPSHQVTQMGQEVILRCVPISNHLYFYWYRQILGQKVEFLVSFYNNEISEKSEIFDDQFSVERPDGSNFTLKIRSTKLEDSAMYFCASSESEYLLYGYTFGSGTRLTVV.

This chain joins TRBV18 and TRBJ1-6; no clear D gene. From germline, CDR1 is KGHSH and CDR2 LQKENI. The CDR3 is made up of 14 amino acids. Trimming stripped 0 bases from V and 10 bases from J, with 10 bases between. Here the CDR3 reads CASSPPEGRSPLHF. The CDR3 DNA reads TGTGCCAGCTCACCACCGGAGGGTCGGTCACCCCTCCACTTT. The full variable domain, rest sourced from reference TRBV18 and TRBJ1-6, is NAGVMQNPRHLVRRRGQEARLRCSPMKGHSHVYWYRQLPEEGLKFMVYLQKENIIDESGMPKERFSAEFPKEGPSILRIQQVVRGDSAAYFCASSPPEGRSPLHFGNGTRLTVT.

This clone was found a few times. The CDR3 protein is CASSVSFSPLHF. CDR3 nucleotide sequence: TGTGCCAGCAGTGTCAGTTTTTCACCCCTCCACTTT. The chain joins TRBV25-1 to TRBJ1-6; D ambiguous. Per germline, CDR1 MGHDK and CDR2 SYGVNS. CDR3 length equals 12 residues. The V gene lost 4 bases and the J gene lost 9 bases, with 7 bases spanning the gap. The full variable domain, its missing parts supplied by reference TRBV25-1 and TRBJ1-6, is EADIYQTPRYLVIGTGKKITLECSQTMGHDKMYWYQQDPGMELHLIHYSYGVNSTEKGDLSSESTVSRIRTEHFPLTLESARPSHTSQYLCASSVSFSPLHFGNGTRLTVT.

This chain joins TRBV10-3 and TRBJ2-7, with 8 bases lining up with TRBD2. This CDR3 has 13 residues. V lost 6 bases and J lost 5; bases outside the gene matches: 6. CDR1 is ENHRY, CDR2 SYGVKD, per germline. The CDR3 is CAISPGLAHEQYF. DNA for the CDR3: TGTGCCATCAGCCCCGGACTAGCCCACGAGCAGTACTTC.

The CDR3 here is CASSLYRGHTGELFF. CDR3 nucleotide sequence: TGTGCCAGCAGCCTGTACAGGGGGCACACCGGGGAGCTGTTTTTT. V and J are TRBV7-9 and TRBJ2-2; 9 nucleotides align to TRBD1. The CDR3 length is 15 residues. CDR1 and CDR2 (germline): SEHNR, FQNEAQ (reference sequence). After removal of 5 bases from V and 3 bases from J, the junction contained 4 bases not matched to a gene.

The chain combines TRBV5-1 with TRBJ2-7; the match to TRBD1 covers 12 bases. CDR1 SGHRS and CDR2 YFSETQ come from the germline V gene. The CDR3 is made up of 15 amino acids. V shed 4 bases and J 4 bases; nucleotides not matched to a gene: 6. CDR3 coding DNA: TGCGCCAGCAGCCAAGTGGGACAGGGGGCTTACGAGCAGTACTTC. It is translated as CASSQVGQGAYEQYF. The variable domain in full, with the rest retrieved from reference TRBV5-1 and TRBJ2-7, is KAGVTQTPRYLIKTRGQQVTLSCSPISGHRSVSWYQQTPGQGLQFLFEYFSETQRNKGNFPGRFSGRQFSNSRSEMNVSTLELGDSALYLCASSQVGQGAYEQYFGPGTRLTVT.

The rearrangement links TRBV3-1 (or the pseudogene TRBV3-2) to TRBJ1-1; 7 positions match TRBD1. The CDR3 has 15 amino acids. Germline CDR1 is LGHDT and CDR2 is YNNKEL (reference sequence). Losses at the gene ends were 2 bases for V and 5 bases for J; bases not matched to a gene: 8. CDR3 nucleotide sequence: TGTGCCAGCAGCCAAATCGGAGGGGGCGGAACTGAAGCTTTCTTT. It is translated as CASSQIGGGGTEAFF.

This clone is a singleton in its sample. This chain connects TRBV28 to TRBJ2-7; TRBD1 is a possible D gene (7 bases). This CDR3 spans 14 amino acids. Trimming took off 5 bases at V and 2 bases at J, with 13 bases between the two ends. Per germline, CDR1 MDHEN and CDR2 SYDVKM. CDR3 amino acids: CASSPQGGTYEQYF. The CDR3 DNA is TGTGCCAGCAGTCCCCAGGGGGGCACCTACGAGCAGTACTTC.